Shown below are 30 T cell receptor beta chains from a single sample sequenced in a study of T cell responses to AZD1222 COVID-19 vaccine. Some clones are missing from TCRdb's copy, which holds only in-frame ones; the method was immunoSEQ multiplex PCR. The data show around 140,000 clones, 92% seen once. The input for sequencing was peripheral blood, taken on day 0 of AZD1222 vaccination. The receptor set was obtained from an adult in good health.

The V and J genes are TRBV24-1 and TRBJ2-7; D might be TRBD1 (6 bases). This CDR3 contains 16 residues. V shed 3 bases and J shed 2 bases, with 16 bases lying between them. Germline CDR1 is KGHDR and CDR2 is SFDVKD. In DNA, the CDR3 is TGTGCCACCAGTGATCCAACAGGGAGCGGCCCCTACGAGCAGTACTTC. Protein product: CATSDPTGSGPYEQYF.

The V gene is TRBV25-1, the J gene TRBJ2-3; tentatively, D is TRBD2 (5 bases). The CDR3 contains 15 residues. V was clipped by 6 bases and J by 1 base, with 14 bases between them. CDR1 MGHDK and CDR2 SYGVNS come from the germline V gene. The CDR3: CASSRWGVGTDTQYF. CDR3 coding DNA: TGTGCCAGCAGCCGTTGGGGAGTCGGCACAGATACGCAGTATTTT.

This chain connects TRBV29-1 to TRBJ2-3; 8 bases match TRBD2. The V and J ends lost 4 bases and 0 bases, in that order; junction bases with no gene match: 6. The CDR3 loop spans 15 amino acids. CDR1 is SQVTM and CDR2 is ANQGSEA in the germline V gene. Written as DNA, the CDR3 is TGCAGCGTTGGGCCCCGGGGGGGAAGCACAGATACGCAGTATTTT. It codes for CSVGPRGGSTDTQYF.

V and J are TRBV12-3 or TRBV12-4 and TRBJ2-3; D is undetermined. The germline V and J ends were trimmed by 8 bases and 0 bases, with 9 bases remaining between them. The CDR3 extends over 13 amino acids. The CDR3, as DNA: TGTGCCAGCTCGGGCGCCAGCACAGATACGCAGTATTTT. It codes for CASSGASTDTQYF.

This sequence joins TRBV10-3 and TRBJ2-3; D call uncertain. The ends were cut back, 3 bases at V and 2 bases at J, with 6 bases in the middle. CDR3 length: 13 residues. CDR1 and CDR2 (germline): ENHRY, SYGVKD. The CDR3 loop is CAISDLHTDTQYF. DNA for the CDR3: TGTGCCATCAGTGATTTGCACACAGATACGCAGTATTTT.

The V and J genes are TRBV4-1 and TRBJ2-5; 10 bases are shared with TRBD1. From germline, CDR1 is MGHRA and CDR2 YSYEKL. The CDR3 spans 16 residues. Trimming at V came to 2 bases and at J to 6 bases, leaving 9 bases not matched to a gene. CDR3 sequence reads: CASSQRLTGGGQTQYF. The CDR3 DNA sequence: TGCGCCAGCAGCCAACGCCTGACAGGGGGCGGGCAGACCCAGTACTTC.

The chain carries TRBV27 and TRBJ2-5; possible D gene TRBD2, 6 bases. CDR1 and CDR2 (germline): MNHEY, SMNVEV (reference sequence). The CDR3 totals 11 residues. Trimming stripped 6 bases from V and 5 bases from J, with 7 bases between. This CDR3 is CASSREETQYF. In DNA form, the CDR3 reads TGTGCCAGCAGCCGGGAGGAGACCCAGTACTTC.

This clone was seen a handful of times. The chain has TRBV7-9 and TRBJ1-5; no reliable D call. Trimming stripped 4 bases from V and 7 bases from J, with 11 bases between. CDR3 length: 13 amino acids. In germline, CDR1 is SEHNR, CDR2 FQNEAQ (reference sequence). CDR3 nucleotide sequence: TGTGCCAGCAGCTCTGGGAGCGGCCAGCCCCAGCATTTT. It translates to CASSSGSGQPQHF.

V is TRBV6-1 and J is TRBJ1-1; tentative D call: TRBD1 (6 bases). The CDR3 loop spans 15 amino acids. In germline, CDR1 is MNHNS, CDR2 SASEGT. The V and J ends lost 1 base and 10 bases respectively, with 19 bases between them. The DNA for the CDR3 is TGTGCCAGCAGTGAAGTACTAGGGGGGACCCTCGCAGCTTTCTTT. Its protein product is CASSEVLGGTLAAFF.

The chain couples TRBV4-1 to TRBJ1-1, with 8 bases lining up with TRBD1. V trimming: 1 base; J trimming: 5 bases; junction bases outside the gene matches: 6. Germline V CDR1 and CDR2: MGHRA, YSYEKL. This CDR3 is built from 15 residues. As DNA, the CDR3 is TGCGCCAGCAGCCAAGTGGGCAGGGGGCAGACTGAAGCTTTCTTT. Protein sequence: CASSQVGRGQTEAFF.

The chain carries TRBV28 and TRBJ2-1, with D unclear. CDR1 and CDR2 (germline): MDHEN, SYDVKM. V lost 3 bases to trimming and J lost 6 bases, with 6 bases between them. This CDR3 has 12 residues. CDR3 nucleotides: TGTGCCAGCAGTTTTTCCATCAATGAGCAGTTCTTC. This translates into CASSFSINEQFF.

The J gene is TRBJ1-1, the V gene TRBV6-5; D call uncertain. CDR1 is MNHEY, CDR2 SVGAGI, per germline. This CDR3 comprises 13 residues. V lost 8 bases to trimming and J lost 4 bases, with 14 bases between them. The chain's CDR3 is CASGLTEATEAFF. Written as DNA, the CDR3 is TGTGCCAGCGGACTTACGGAGGCCACTGAAGCTTTCTTT.

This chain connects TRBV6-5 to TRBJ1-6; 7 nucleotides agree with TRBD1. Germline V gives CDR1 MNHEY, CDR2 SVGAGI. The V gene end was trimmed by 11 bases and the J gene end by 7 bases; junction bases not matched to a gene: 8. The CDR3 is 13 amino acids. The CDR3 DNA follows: TGTGCCGGCCGGGACAGACAGAATTCACCCCTCCACTTT. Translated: CAGRDRQNSPLHF.

The CDR3 loop is CASSQRLAPYNEQFF. CDR3 in DNA: TGCGCCAGCAGCCAAAGACTAGCTCCCTACAATGAGCAGTTCTTC. The chain recombines TRBV4-1 with TRBJ2-1, with 7 bases identical to TRBD2. Germline V CDR1 and CDR2: MGHRA, YSYEKL. V shed 2 bases and J 2 bases; nucleotides not matched to a gene: 3. This CDR3 is built from 15 residues.

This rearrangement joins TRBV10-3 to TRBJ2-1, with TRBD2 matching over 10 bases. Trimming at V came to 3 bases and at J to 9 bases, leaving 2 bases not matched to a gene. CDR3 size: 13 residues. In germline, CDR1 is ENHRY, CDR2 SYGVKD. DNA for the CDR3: TGTGCCATCAGTGATTCTAGCGGGAGTGAGCAGTTCTTC. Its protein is CAISDSSGSEQFF.

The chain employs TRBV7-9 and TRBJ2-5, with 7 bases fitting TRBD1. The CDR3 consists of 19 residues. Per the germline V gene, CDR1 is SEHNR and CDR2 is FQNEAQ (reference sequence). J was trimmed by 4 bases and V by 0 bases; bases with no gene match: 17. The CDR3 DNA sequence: TGTGCCAGCAGCTTAGCTCGAGGGACAGCGGATTTCGGTGGAGAGACCCAGTACTTC. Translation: CASSLARGTADFGGETQYF.

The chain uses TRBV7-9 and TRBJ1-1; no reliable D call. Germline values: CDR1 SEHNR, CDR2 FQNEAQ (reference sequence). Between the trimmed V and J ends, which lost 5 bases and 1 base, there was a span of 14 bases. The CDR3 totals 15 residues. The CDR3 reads CASSPDTFPNTEAFF. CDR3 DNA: TGTGCCAGCAGCCCAGACACCTTTCCGAACACTGAAGCTTTCTTT.

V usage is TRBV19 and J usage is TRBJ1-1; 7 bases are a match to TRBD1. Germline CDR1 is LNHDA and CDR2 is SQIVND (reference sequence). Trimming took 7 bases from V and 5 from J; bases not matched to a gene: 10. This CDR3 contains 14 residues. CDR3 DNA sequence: TGTGCCAGTAAAACAGGGGTTTATCAGACTGAAGCTTTCTTT. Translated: CASKTGVYQTEAFF.

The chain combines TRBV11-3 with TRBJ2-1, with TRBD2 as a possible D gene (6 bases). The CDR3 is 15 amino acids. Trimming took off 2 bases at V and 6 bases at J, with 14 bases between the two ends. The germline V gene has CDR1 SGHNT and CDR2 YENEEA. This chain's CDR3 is CASSLREAETNEQFF. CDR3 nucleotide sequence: TGTGCCAGCAGCTTAAGGGAGGCCGAAACCAATGAGCAGTTCTTC. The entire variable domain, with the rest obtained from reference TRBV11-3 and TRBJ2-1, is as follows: EAGVVQSPRYKIIEKKQPVAFWCNPISGHNTLYWYLQNLGQGPELLIRYENEEAVDDSQLPKDRFSAERLKGVDSTLKIQPAELGDSAVYLCASSLREAETNEQFFGPGTRLTVL.

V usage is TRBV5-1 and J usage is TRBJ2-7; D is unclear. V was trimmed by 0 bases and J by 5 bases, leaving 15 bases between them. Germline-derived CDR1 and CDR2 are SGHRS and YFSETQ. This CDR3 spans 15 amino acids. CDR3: CASSLGAAGRDEQYF. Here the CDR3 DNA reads TGCGCCAGCAGCTTGGGGGCCGCAGGACGGGACGAGCAGTACTTC.

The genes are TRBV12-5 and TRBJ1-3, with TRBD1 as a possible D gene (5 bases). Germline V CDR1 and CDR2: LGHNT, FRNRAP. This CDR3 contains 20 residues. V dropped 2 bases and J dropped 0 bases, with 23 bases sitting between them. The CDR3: CASGLRSWGDPANSGNTIYF. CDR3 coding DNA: TGTGCTAGTGGTTTGAGGAGTTGGGGGGACCCCGCTAACTCTGGAAACACCATATATTTT.

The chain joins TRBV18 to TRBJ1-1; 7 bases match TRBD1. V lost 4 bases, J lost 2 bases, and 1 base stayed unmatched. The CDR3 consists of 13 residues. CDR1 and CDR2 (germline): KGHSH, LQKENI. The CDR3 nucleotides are TGTGCCAGCTCACAGGGGGCTAACACTGAAGCTTTCTTT. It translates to CASSQGANTEAFF.

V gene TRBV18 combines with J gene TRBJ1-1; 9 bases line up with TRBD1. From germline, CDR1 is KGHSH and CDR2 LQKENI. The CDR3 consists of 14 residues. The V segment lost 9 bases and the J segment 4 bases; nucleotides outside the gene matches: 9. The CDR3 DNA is TGTGCCAGTTTACCACGGGACAGGGCCACTGAAGCTTTCTTT. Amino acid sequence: CASLPRDRATEAFF.

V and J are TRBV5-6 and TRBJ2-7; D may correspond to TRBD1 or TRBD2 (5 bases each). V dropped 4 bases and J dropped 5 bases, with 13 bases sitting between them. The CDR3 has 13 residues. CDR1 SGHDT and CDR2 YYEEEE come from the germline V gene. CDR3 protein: CASSPGTADEQYF. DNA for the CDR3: TGTGCCAGCAGCCCGGGGACCGCCGACGAGCAGTACTTC.

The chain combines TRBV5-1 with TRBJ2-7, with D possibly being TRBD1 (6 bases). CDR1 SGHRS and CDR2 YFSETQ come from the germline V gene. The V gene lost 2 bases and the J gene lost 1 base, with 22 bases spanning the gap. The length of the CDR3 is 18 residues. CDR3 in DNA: TGCGCCAGCAGCTTACACACCCTAACAGGGTCGTTTTCCTACGAGCAGTACTTC. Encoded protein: CASSLHTLTGSFSYEQYF. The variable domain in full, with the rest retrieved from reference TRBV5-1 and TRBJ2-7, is KAGVTQTPRYLIKTRGQQVTLSCSPISGHRSVSWYQQTPGQGLQFLFEYFSETQRNKGNFPGRFSGRQFSNSRSEMNVSTLELGDSALYLCASSLHTLTGSFSYEQYFGPGTRLTVT.

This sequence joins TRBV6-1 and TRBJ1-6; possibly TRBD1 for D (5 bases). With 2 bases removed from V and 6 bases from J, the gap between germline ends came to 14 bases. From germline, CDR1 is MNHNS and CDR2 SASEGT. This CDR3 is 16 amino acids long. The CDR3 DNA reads TGTGCCAGCAGTGAACGAGGGTGGGGGAGTAATTCACCCCTCCACTTT. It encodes CASSERGWGSNSPLHF.

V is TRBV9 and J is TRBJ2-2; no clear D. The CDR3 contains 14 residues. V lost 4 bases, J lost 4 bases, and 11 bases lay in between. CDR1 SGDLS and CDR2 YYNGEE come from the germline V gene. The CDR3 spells CASSPRPFTGELFF. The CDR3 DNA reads TGTGCCAGCAGCCCACGGCCCTTCACCGGGGAGCTGTTTTTT.

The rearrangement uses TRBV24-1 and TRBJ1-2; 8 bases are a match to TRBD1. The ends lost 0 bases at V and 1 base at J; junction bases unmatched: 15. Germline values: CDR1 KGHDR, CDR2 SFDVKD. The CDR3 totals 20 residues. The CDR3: CATSDLLPWTGQKYNYGYTF. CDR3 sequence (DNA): TGTGCCACCAGTGATTTGCTCCCCTGGACAGGGCAAAAATATAACTATGGCTACACCTTC.

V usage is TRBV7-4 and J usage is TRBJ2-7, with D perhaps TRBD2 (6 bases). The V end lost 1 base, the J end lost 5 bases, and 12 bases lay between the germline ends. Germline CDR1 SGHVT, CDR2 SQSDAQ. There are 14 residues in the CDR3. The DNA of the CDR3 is TGTGCCAGCAGCTTAGTGGGGGGAATCCACGAGCAGTACTTC. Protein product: CASSLVGGIHEQYF. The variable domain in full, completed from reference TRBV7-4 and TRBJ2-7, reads GAGVSQSPRYKVAKRGRDVALRCDSISGHVTLYWYRQTLGQGSEVLTYSQSDAQRDKSGRPSGRFSAERPERSVSTLKIQRTEQGDSAVYLCASSLVGGIHEQYFGPGTRLTVT.

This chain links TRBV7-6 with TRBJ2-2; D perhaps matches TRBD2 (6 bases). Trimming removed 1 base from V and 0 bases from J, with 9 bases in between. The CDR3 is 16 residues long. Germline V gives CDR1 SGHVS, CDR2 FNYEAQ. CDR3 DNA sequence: TGTGCCAGCAGCTTAGGAACGGGAGCGAACACCGGGGAGCTGTTTTTT. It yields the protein CASSLGTGANTGELFF.